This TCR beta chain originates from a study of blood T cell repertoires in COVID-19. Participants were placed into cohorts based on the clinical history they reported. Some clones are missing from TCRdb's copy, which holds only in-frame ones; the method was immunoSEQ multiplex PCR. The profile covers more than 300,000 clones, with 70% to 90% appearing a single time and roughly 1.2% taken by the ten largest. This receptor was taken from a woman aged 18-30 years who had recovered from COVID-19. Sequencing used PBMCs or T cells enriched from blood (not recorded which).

CDR3 DNA: TGCGCCAGCAGCCAAGCCGGACAGGGGGTGGAACCCCTCCACTTT. As protein: CASSQAGQGVEPLHF. The chain combines TRBV4-1 with TRBJ1-6; 10 positions agree with TRBD1. CDR3 length: 15 amino acids. The V and J ends lost 1 base and 12 bases, in that order; junction bases with no gene match: 6. CDR1 and CDR2 (germline): MGHRA, YSYEKL.